A selection of T cell receptor beta chains follows, all from one sample in a study of blood T cell repertoires in COVID-19. Sequencing was performed with immunoSEQ multiplex PCR; in TCRdb, only in-frame clones are kept and a portion is missing. Of fewer than 150,000 clones detected, roughly 80% appear once; the ten largest clones hold 2.5%. Sequencing input: peripheral blood. These receptor sequences come from a man between 50 and 59 years old with acute or convalescent COVID-19. CDR3s include the opening cysteine and the closing phenylalanine or tryptophan. A D gene is named only where the DNA matches it firmly. Clone size, where shown, is once, few, many, or a class for clones that have expanded.

NA | NA | TRBJ1-5 | TRBV19 | 15 | CASSTGTTYDQPQHF | TGTGCCAGTAGTACCGGGACAACGTACGATCAGCCCCAGCATTTT
TRBD1 | NA | TRBJ2-2 | TRBV18 | 15 | CASSPRQGNTGELFF | TGTGCCAGCTCACCCCGACAGGGGAACACCGGGGAGCTGTTTTTT
TRBD2 | NA | TRBJ2-5 | TRBV27 | 14 | CASKRREGWETQYF | TGTGCCAGCAAGAGGCGGGAGGGCTGGGAGACCCAGTACTTC
TRBD1 | NA | TRBJ1-5 | TRBV2 | 15 | CATQSGTGANQPQHF | TGTGCCACCCAGAGTGGGACAGGGGCAAATCAGCCCCAGCATTTT
NA | NA | TRBJ1-1 | TRBV19 | 14 | CASRNREINTEAFF | TGTGCCAGTAGGAACAGGGAGATAAACACTGAAGCTTTCTTT
NA | NA | TRBJ2-7 | TRBV18 | 12 | CASSLGVGEQYF | TGTGCCAGCTCACTGGGAGTAGGCGAGCAGTACTTC
TRBD2 | NA | TRBJ2-7 | TRBV3-1/TRBV3-2 | 18 | CASSQEAPVAGVPDEQYF | TGTGCCAGCAGCCAAGAAGCTCCAGTAGCGGGAGTTCCCGACGAGCAGTACTTC
NA | NA | TRBJ2-3 | TRBV6-1 | 14 | CASSDFLAPMTQYF | TGTGCCAGCAGTGACTTCCTAGCTCCGATGACGCAGTATTTT
TRBD2 | NA | TRBJ2-4 | TRBV24-1 | 19 | CATSDLRLAGGQAKNIQYF | TGTGCCACCAGTGATTTGCGGCTAGCGGGGGGCCAAGCCAAAAACATTCAGTACTTC
NA | NA | TRBJ1-1 | TRBV7-9 | 14 | CASSLKHQNTEAFF | TGTGCCAGCAGCTTAAAACATCAGAACACTGAAGCTTTCTTT
NA | NA | TRBJ2-1 | TRBV12-3/TRBV12-4 | 12 | CASSSQGNEQFF | TGTGCCAGCAGCTCACAGGGAAATGAGCAGTTCTTC
TRBD1 | NA | TRBJ1-5 | TRBV2 | 16 | CASSERDRGSNQPQHF | TGTGCCAGCTCTGAACGGGACAGGGGTAGCAATCAGCCCCAGCATTTT
NA | NA | TRBJ1-2 | TRBV14 | 11 | CATTSGYLLTF | TGTGCCACCACCAGCGGCTACCTTCTCACCTTC
NA | NA | TRBJ1-3 | TRBV5-1 | 18 | CASSSDVQRRTSGNTIYF | TGCGCCAGCAGCTCCGACGTACAGCGCCGGACTTCTGGAAACACCATATATTTT
NA | NA | TRBJ2-5 | TRBV12-3/TRBV12-4 | 13 | CASSRDLRESQYF | TGTGCCAGCAGTAGGGACTTAAGAGAGTCCCAGTACTTC
NA | NA | TRBJ2-7 | TRBV11-2 | 15 | CASSQNRTANYEQYF | TGTGCCAGCAGTCAAAACAGGACAGCCAACTACGAGCAGTACTTC
NA | NA | TRBJ1-2 | TRBV19 | 13 | CASIDRSNYGYTF | TGTGCCAGTATCGACAGGTCTAACTATGGCTACACCTTC
TRBD2 | NA | TRBJ2-7 | TRBV15 | 18 | CATSKGGPGLADSYEQYF | TGTGCCACCAGCAAAGGCGGACCGGGACTAGCCGATTCCTACGAGCAGTACTTC
NA | few | TRBJ1-2 | TRBV6-6 | 16 | CASSYSGLPGENGYTF | TGTGCCAGCAGTTACTCGGGACTCCCCGGTGAGAATGGCTACACCTTC
TRBD1 | NA | TRBJ1-5 | TRBV7-2 | 15 | CASSWTGESNQPQHF | TGTGCCAGCAGCTGGACAGGGGAGAGCAATCAGCCCCAGCATTTT
NA | NA | TRBJ2-7 | TRBV18 | 13 | CASSIPNGYEQYF | TGTGCCAGCTCAATCCCCAACGGCTACGAGCAGTACTTC
NA | NA | TRBJ1-3 | TRBV6-5 | 14 | CASRGLLSGNTIYF | TGTGCCAGCAGGGGACTCCTGTCTGGAAACACCATATATTTT
TRBD1 | once | TRBJ2-7 | TRBV5-1 | 12 | CASSGTAYEQYF | TGCGCCAGCAGCGGGACAGCCTACGAGCAGTACTTC
TRBD1 | NA | TRBJ2-7 | TRBV11-1 | 14 | CASSLLSGGYEQYF | TGTGCCAGCAGCTTATTGTCAGGGGGCTACGAGCAGTACTTC
TRBD2 | once | TRBJ2-7 | TRBV7-9 | 15 | CASIPNDSGSYEQYF | TGTGCCAGCATCCCAAATGATAGCGGGTCCTACGAGCAGTACTTC
TRBD1 | NA | TRBJ2-7 | TRBV10-2 | 13 | CASSSGTGYEQYF | TGCGCCAGCAGTTCCGGGACAGGCTACGAGCAGTACTTC
TRBD1 | once | TRBJ1-4 | TRBV6-1 | 15 | CASSEPGQGYEKLFF | TGTGCCAGCAGTGAACCGGGACAGGGTTATGAAAAACTGTTTTTT
TRBD2 | NA | TRBJ2-5 | TRBV3-1/TRBV3-2 | 16 | CASSQGTSGVEETQYF | TGTGCCAGCAGCCAAGGAACTAGCGGGGTCGAAGAGACCCAGTACTTC
NA | NA | TRBJ1-5 | TRBV6-8 | 14 | CAWARGQADQPQHF | TGTGCCTGGGCTCGGGGTCAGGCCGATCAGCCCCAGCATTTT
TRBD2 | NA | TRBJ2-2 | TRBV29-1 | 12 | CSVVRGAGELFF | TGCAGCGTTGTTCGGGGGGCCGGGGAGCTGTTTTTT
TRBD1 | NA | TRBJ1-4 | TRBV5-1 | 14 | CASSSGQGGEKLFF | TGCGCCAGCAGCTCCGGACAGGGTGGTGAAAAACTGTTTTTT
NA | NA | TRBJ1-1 | TRBV29-1 | 14 | CSVDLRRGRTEAFF | TGCAGCGTTGATCTACGACGCGGGCGGACTGAAGCTTTCTTT
NA | NA | TRBJ2-2 | TRBV5-1 | 15 | CASSFPAANTGELFF | TGCGCCAGCAGCTTCCCAGCGGCGAACACCGGGGAGCTGTTTTTT
NA | NA | TRBJ2-3 | TRBV7-9 | 14 | CASSLGPSTDTQYF | TGTGCCAGCAGCTTGGGGCCTAGCACAGATACGCAGTATTTT
NA | few | TRBJ2-3 | TRBV6-2/TRBV6-3 | 13 | CASSMRQADTQYF | TGTGCCAGCAGTATGAGACAGGCAGATACGCAGTATTTT
NA | NA | TRBJ1-5 | TRBV4-1 | 16 | CASSLGQGSNNQPQHF | TGCGCCAGCAGTTTAGGCCAGGGAAGTAACAATCAGCCCCAGCATTTT
TRBD1 | NA | TRBJ1-6 | TRBV10-2 | 11 | CASTKQGLLHF | TGCGCCAGCACAAAACAGGGGTTGCTCCACTTT
NA | NA | TRBJ1-5 | TRBV19 | 12 | CASRTGRQPQHF | TGTGCCAGTAGAACAGGGCGACAGCCCCAGCATTTT
NA | NA | TRBJ2-6 | TRBV18 | 16 | CASSPAQAYGANVLTF | TGTGCCAGCTCACCGGCTCAGGCCTATGGGGCCAACGTCCTGACTTTC
TRBD1 | few | TRBJ2-7 | TRBV27 | 13 | CASRRTGDYEQYF | TGTGCCAGCAGAAGGACAGGGGATTACGAGCAGTACTTC
NA | NA | TRBJ2-1 | TRBV11-2 | 12 | CASSPNSNEQFF | TGTGCCAGCAGCCCAAACTCCAATGAGCAGTTCTTC
NA | NA | TRBJ2-1 | TRBV9 | 15 | CASSVRQASYNEQFF | TGTGCCAGCAGCGTCCGGCAGGCCTCCTACAATGAGCAGTTCTTC
NA | NA | TRBJ1-4 | TRBV5-1 | 14 | CASSATATNEKLFF | TGCGCCAGCAGCGCGACAGCAACTAATGAAAAACTGTTTTTT
TRBD1 | NA | TRBJ1-4 | TRBV3-1/TRBV3-2 | 15 | CASSPRTGGNEKLFF | TGTGCCAGCAGCCCCCGGACAGGGGGTAATGAAAAACTGTTTTTT
NA | NA | TRBJ2-7 | TRBV5-1 | 16 | CASSISRDRLPYEQYF | TGCGCCAGCAGCATATCCCGAGACAGGCTCCCCTACGAGCAGTACTTC
NA | NA | TRBJ2-7 | TRBV13 | 17 | CASSLDRGAPDSYEQYF | TGTGCCAGCAGCTTAGACCGGGGAGCCCCAGATTCCTACGAGCAGTACTTC
NA | NA | TRBJ2-3 | TRBV3-1/TRBV3-2 | 15 | CASSHQGKRTDTQYF | TGTGCCAGCAGCCATCAGGGGAAACGCACAGATACGCAGTATTTT
TRBD1 | NA | TRBJ1-1 | TRBV5-1 | 15 | CASSLTQGADTEAFF | TGCGCCAGCAGCTTGACACAGGGGGCCGACACTGAAGCTTTCTTT
TRBD1 | NA | TRBJ2-2 | TRBV13 | 14 | CASSASGGAGELFF | TGTGCCAGCAGCGCCTCAGGGGGAGCCGGGGAGCTGTTTTTT
NA | NA | TRBJ2-1 | TRBV6-2/TRBV6-3 | 15 | CASSSIRRDYNEQFF | TGTGCCAGCAGTTCAATTAGGCGGGACTACAATGAGCAGTTCTTC
TRBD2 | NA | TRBJ2-5 | TRBV7-6 | 18 | CASSFSGFSGGRQETQYF | TGTGCCAGCAGCTTTAGTGGATTTAGCGGGGGGCGCCAAGAGACCCAGTACTTC
NA | NA | TRBJ1-1 | TRBV7-2 | 16 | CASSLALGGLNTEAFF | TGTGCCAGCAGCTTAGCTCTAGGTGGGTTGAACACTGAAGCTTTCTTT